Following are 23 T cell receptor beta chains from one sample sequenced in a study of CD8+ T cells in alopecia areata. RNA extraction was followed by reverse transcription into cDNA, which acted as the sequencing template. This table comes from immunoSEQ multiplex PCR, and its TCRdb copy is limited to in-frame clones, with some not included. The repertoire has about 30,000 clones, about two thirds of them found once; the top ten carry over 15%. Sequencing input: NKG2D-high CD8+ T cells sorted from blood. The receptors derive from a human donor with alopecia areata.

This chain connects TRBV27 to TRBJ2-5, with 7 bases aligning to TRBD2. Germline CDR1 and CDR2: MNHEY and SMNVEV (reference sequence). The CDR3 consists of 14 residues. Trimming took 3 bases from V and 5 from J; bases not matched to a gene: 6. The CDR3 protein is CASSFLGEGETQYF. Written as DNA, the CDR3 is TGTGCCAGCAGTTTCTTAGGGGAGGGGGAGACCCAGTACTTC.

There are a few counts of this clone. The V call is TRBV29-1, the J call TRBJ2-1; 13 bases align to TRBD2. The CDR3 covers 17 residues. CDR1 and CDR2 from the germline V gene are SQVTM and ANQGSEA. V shed 0 bases and J 3 bases; nucleotides not matched to a gene: 5. The DNA for the CDR3 is TGCAGCGTTGAAGAAGACGGGACTAGCGGGAACTACAATGAGCAGTTCTTC. It translates to CSVEEDGTSGNYNEQFF.

In DNA form, the CDR3 reads TGTGTCGGACAGGGTCGGTATGGCTACACCTTC. Its protein is CVGQGRYGYTF. This chain links TRBV30 with TRBJ1-2, with TRBD1 identical over 8 bases. The length of the CDR3 is 11 residues. Germline lookup yields CDR1 GTSNPN and CDR2 SVGIG (reference sequence).

This clone came up a few times. The chain carries TRBV30 and TRBJ2-1, with 8 nucleotides matching TRBD2. CDR1 GTSNPN and CDR2 SVGIG come from the germline V gene (reference sequence). J gave up 0 bases and V 2 bases, and 3 bases lay outside the gene matches. The CDR3 spans 15 residues. CDR3 in DNA: TGTGCCTGGAGTCCAGCGGGAGTCTCCTACAATGAGCAGTTCTTC. Encoded protein: CAWSPAGVSYNEQFF.

With respect to this clone: The junction and the germline gene differ at one end; a read error may be behind it. This chain joins TRBV5-5 and TRBJ2-7, with TRBD2 as a possible D gene (5 bases). The CDR3 has 14 residues. Germline values: CDR1 SGHKS, CDR2 YYEKEE (reference sequence). The CDR3 reads CASSHSLGAYEQYF. DNA for the CDR3: TGCGCCAGCAGCCATTCTCTGGGAGCCTACGAGCAGTACTTC.

The genes are TRBV27 and TRBJ2-3, with 10 bases matching TRBD2. Looked up from germline, CDR1 is MNHEY and CDR2 is SMNVEV (reference sequence). The CDR3 loop spans 14 amino acids. V lost 7 bases and J lost 7; bases outside the gene matches: 8. DNA of the CDR3: TGTGCCAGCATACAAGCGGGGGGGCTGAATACGCAGTATTTT. This gives the protein CASIQAGGLNTQYF.

The rearrangement joins TRBV27 to TRBJ2-7, with 11 positions matching TRBD2. Germline V gene data show CDR1 as MNHEY and CDR2 as SMNVEV (reference sequence). Unmatched junction bases numbered 11, after V lost 3 bases and J lost 4 bases. There are 17 residues in the CDR3. CDR3 DNA sequence: TGTGCCAGCAGTTTTCATAGTAGTACTAGCGGGAGTTACGAGCAGTACTTC. Translated: CASSFHSSTSGSYEQYF.

This clone was observed once. The chain carries TRBV25-1 and TRBJ1-1, with D hard to call. V gave up 3 bases and J gave up 5 bases, with 10 bases separating them. The CDR3 is made up of 13 amino acids. Germline CDR1 MGHDK, CDR2 SYGVNS. DNA for the CDR3: TGTGCCAGCAGTGATGGTCAGGCGACTGAAGCTTTCTTT. Translating it yields CASSDGQATEAFF.

This clone was counted once. The chain recombines TRBV27 with TRBJ2-1; TRBD2 matches 11 bases. J lost 3 bases, V lost 5 bases, and 3 bases had no gene match. This CDR3 is built from 15 residues. Germline-derived CDR1 and CDR2 are MNHEY and SMNVEV (reference sequence). CDR3 DNA sequence: TGTGCCAGCAGTCTAGCGGGAGGATACTACAATGAGCAGTTCTTC. Protein: CASSLAGGYYNEQFF.

A word on this clone: Compared with germline, one end of the junction differs, possibly owing to a read error. The chain joins TRBV5-1 to TRBJ1-1; maybe TRBD1 (6 bases). The length of the CDR3 is 12 residues. Per the germline V gene, CDR1 is SGHRS and CDR2 is YFSETQ. The CDR3 coding sequence is TGCGCCAGCAGCTTTAGGGGGTACCAAGTACTTTTT. Amino acid sequence: CASSFRGYQVLF.

The rearrangement links TRBV4-3 to TRBJ1-2; D is possibly TRBD1 (5 bases). The CDR3 consists of 16 residues. The germline CDR1 and CDR2 sequences are LGHNA and YSLEER. Trimming took off 1 base at V and 2 bases at J, with 14 bases between the two ends. Here the CDR3 DNA reads TGCGCCAGCAGCCAAGGGGGCCGCGAATTAAACTATGGCTACACCTTC. As protein: CASSQGGRELNYGYTF.

The chain employs TRBV29-1 and TRBJ2-2; no firm D call. The CDR3 has 13 residues. The ends were cut back, 4 bases at V and 1 base at J, with 7 bases in the middle. Germline V CDR1 and CDR2: SQVTM, ANQGSEA. The CDR3: CSVVWQNTGELFF. The CDR3 nucleotides are TGCAGCGTTGTTTGGCAGAACACCGGGGAGCTGTTTTTT.

The chain joins TRBV9 to TRBJ2-1; TRBD1 agrees at 9 bases. Germline V gene sequence: CDR1 SGDLS, CDR2 YYNGEE. The CDR3 is 18 residues long. The V gene end was trimmed by 0 bases and the J gene end by 9 bases; junction bases not matched to a gene: 16. The DNA of the CDR3 is TGTGCCAGCAGCGTAGGGTCCATGGGGGACAGGGTTTTAGGTGAGCAGTTCTTC. The encoded protein is CASSVGSMGDRVLGEQFF. Using reference TRBV9 and TRBJ2-1 for the parts outside the CDR3, the full variable domain is DSGVTQTPKHLITATGQRVTLRCSPRSGDLSVYWYQQSLDQGLQFLIQYYNGEERAKGNILERFSAQQFPDLHSELNLSSLELGDSALYFCASSVGSMGDRVLGEQFFGPGTRLTVL.

The chain has TRBV4-3 and TRBJ1-2, with 7 positions matching TRBD1. CDR3 size: 16 residues. J was trimmed by 3 bases and V by 5 bases; bases with no gene match: 12. The germline V gene encodes CDR1 LGHNA and CDR2 YSLEER. CDR3 bases: TGCGCCAGCAGCTATAGTGGGGGTACAGGGGACTATGGCTACACCTTC. As protein: CASSYSGGTGDYGYTF.

Comments on this clone: The junction shows a germline mismatch at one end, possibly a read error. Other DNA sequences within the sample encode an identical CDR3. The V call is TRBV19, the J call TRBJ2-7; no clear D. Per germline, CDR1 LNHDA and CDR2 SQIVND (reference sequence). The CDR3 consists of 16 residues. The CDR3 spells CASSISTHSFSYEQYF. In DNA, the CDR3 is TGTGCCAGCAGTATATCAACCCACAGCTTCTCCTACGAGCAGTACTTC.

The chain is built from TRBV7-8 and TRBJ2-1, with 8 bases lining up with TRBD1. Germline V gives CDR1 SGHVS, CDR2 FQNEAQ. This CDR3 has 14 amino acids. The J segment lost 9 bases and the V segment lost 2 bases, leaving 6 bases of the junction unmatched. The CDR3 sequence is CASSLNRGYGEQFF. CDR3 DNA sequence: TGTGCCAGCAGCTTAAACAGGGGGTATGGTGAGCAGTTCTTC.

In this sample, this clone turned up a few times. CDR3 residues: CASSFLGLAGDLAQYF. The CDR3 DNA reads TGTGCCAGCAGTTTCCTAGGACTAGCGGGAGACCTGGCGCAGTATTTT. V is TRBV27 and J is TRBJ2-3; TRBD2 matches at 13 bases. The CDR3 is 16 residues long. J gave up 10 bases and V 3 bases, and 10 bases lay outside the gene matches. CDR1 is MNHEY and CDR2 is SMNVEV in the germline V gene (reference sequence).

The genes are TRBV28 and TRBJ1-5; D is undetermined. Trimming took 6 bases from V and 0 from J, leaving 18 bases between them. The CDR3 contains 17 residues. Germline assignment: CDR1 MDHEN and CDR2 SYDVKM. CDR3 residues: CASRLDHFLVSNQPQHF. In DNA, the CDR3 is TGTGCCAGCAGACTCGATCATTTTTTGGTTAGCAATCAGCCCCAGCATTTT.

V and J are TRBV27 and TRBJ2-5; the D gene is possibly TRBD2 (6 bases). This CDR3 has 13 residues. Germline CDR1 is MNHEY and CDR2 is SMNVEV (reference sequence). DNA of the CDR3: TGTGGCTCGCGCGGGGAAAGCCAAGAGACCCAGTACTTC. Amino acid sequence: CGSRGESQETQYF.

The chain is built from TRBV7-8 and TRBJ2-7; D is uncertain. Per the germline V gene, CDR1 is SGHVS and CDR2 is FQNEAQ. The CDR3 loop spans 12 amino acids. The germline V and J ends were trimmed by 1 base and 3 bases, with 4 bases remaining between them. The CDR3 spells CASSLVSYEQYF. In DNA, the CDR3 is TGTGCCAGCAGCTTAGTCAGCTACGAGCAGTACTTC.

This chain links TRBV19 with TRBJ2-3; 12 positions agree with TRBD2. Looked up from germline, CDR1 is LNHDA and CDR2 is SQIVND (reference sequence). This CDR3 contains 16 residues. The junction had 4 bases not matched to a gene; V was cut back by 3 bases and J by 3 bases. The CDR3 nucleotides are TGTGCCAGTAGTATCACAACTAGCGGGGGGACAGATACGCAGTATTTT. Translating it yields CASSITTSGGTDTQYF.

The V call is TRBV30, the J call TRBJ2-5; perhaps TRBD2 as D (6 bases). The last part of the DNA fits TRBJ2-7 better; the J call may be wrong. The CDR3 sequence is 16 residues long. The germline CDR1 and CDR2 sequences are GTSNPN and SVGIG (reference sequence). The CDR3 region has the DNA TGTGCCTGGTCGCTCGGTAGGAGGGACCCATCCTACGAGCAGTACTTC. This encodes CAWSLGRRDPSYEQYF.

This clone has only a few counts. The chain carries TRBV29-1 and TRBJ2-1; TRBD2 aligns across 8 bases. The CDR3 is 16 amino acids. The V segment lost 3 bases and the J segment 6 bases; nucleotides outside the gene matches: 13. Germline V gene data show CDR1 as SQVTM and CDR2 as ANQGSEA. CDR3 nucleotide sequence: TGCAGCGTTGATACTAGCGGACAGTCGGCCGTCAATGAGCAGTTCTTC. Translated, it gives CSVDTSGQSAVNEQFF.